Sequencing of this TCR beta chain was carried out in a study of identical twins' blood T cells. MiXCR, applied by TCRdb to the 5' RACE reads, yields one record per CDR3 protein. The data show 1,300 or so distinct CDR3 sequences, about 65% seen once. Sequenced: PBMCs. The sequence derives from a woman between 18 and 55 years old in good health.

The CDR3 reads CAISEQGETEAFF. The DNA for the CDR3 is TGTGCCATCAGTGAACAGGGTGAGACTGAAGCTTTCTTT. This sequence joins TRBV10-3 and TRBJ1-1, with a weak D call TRBD1 (6 bases). Germline V CDR1 and CDR2: ENHRY, SYGVKD. This CDR3 comprises 13 residues. Between the trimmed V and J ends, which lost 3 bases and 5 bases, there was a span of 10 bases.